This T cell receptor beta chain originates from a study of blood T cell repertoires in COVID-19. Study details: Whether acute or convalescent, the COVID-19 samples came from the United States, Italy and Spain.

Those who participated ranged in age from about 18 to 89 years and resided in 24 US areas. Original analysis: Amplification of reference gene primers was used by the study to estimate nucleated cell counts. Clones were read by immunoSEQ multiplex PCR, and TCRdb kept only the in-frame ones, dropping some. The D gene and trimming were derived from the DNA, and the V and J assignments and clone size from that table. The data hold roughly 270,000 clones, with roughly 85% observed a single time. The receptor was derived from a woman between 45 and 60 years old who had recovered from COVID-19. The sample consisted of PBMCs or T cells enriched from blood (not recorded which).

The CDR3 region is CASSQGDRGYGYTF. The CDR3, as DNA: TGCGCCAGCAGCCAAGGGGACAGGGGCTATGGCTACACCTTC. V gene TRBV4-1 combines with J gene TRBJ1-2; 10 nucleotides match TRBD1. The junction had 0 bases not matched to a gene; V was cut back by 1 base and J by 4 bases. The V gene's germline CDR1 is MGHRA and CDR2 YSYEKL. The CDR3 totals 14 residues.